These T cell receptor beta chains were read from a single sample in a study of OX40 agonist ivuxolimab in advanced cancers. Repertoires were generated with immunoSEQ multiplex PCR, while TCRdb's copy carries only in-frame clones and drops some. The sample has approximately 60,000 clones, around 84% seen once. The source material was CD4+ or CD8+ T cells sorted from blood, sampled in a trial of the OX40 agonist ivuxolimab. These receptor sequences come from an adult with an advanced solid tumor such as melanoma, head and neck, liver or kidney cancer. CDR3s include the opening cysteine and the closing phenylalanine or tryptophan. The D gene is left open where the match is weak. The size entry is marked missing in some rows and otherwise reads once, few, many or a size class.

j_call | cdr3_length | v_call | clone_size | d_call | cdr3_nt | cdr3_aa
TRBJ2-1 | 15 | TRBV18 | NA | NA | TGTGCCAGCTCACCAGACGAATCGACAGACAATGAGCAGTTCTTC | CASSPDESTDNEQFF
TRBJ2-2 | 14 | TRBV2 | NA | NA | TGTGCCAGCAAGCCGGGACTCAACACCGGGGAGCTGTTTTTT | CASKPGLNTGELFF
TRBJ1-5 | 12 | TRBV7-9 | NA | NA | TGTGCCAGCAGCTTAGATAATCAGCCCCAGCATTTT | CASSLDNQPQHF
TRBJ1-2 | 17 | TRBV7-9 | once | TRBD1 | TGTGCCAGCAGCCCCGGGGGGGACAGGGGGCAGAACTATGGCTACACCTTC | CASSPGGDRGQNYGYTF
TRBJ1-4 | 14 | TRBV11-2 | NA | TRBD1 | TGTGCCAGCAGCCGACAGGGGGGTTGGGAAAAACTGTTTTTT | CASSRQGGWEKLFF
TRBJ2-2 | 15 | TRBV19 | few | TRBD1 | TGTGCCAGTAGTATTCAGGGGGCGCGAGGCGGGGAGCTGTTTTTT | CASSIQGARGGELFF
TRBJ2-2 | 15 | TRBV21-1 | few | NA | TGTGCCAGCAGCAAAGGGACCACGAACACCGGGGAGCTGTTTTTT | CASSKGTTNTGELFF
TRBJ2-7 | 14 | TRBV5-4 | NA | NA | TGTGCCAGCAGTCTTGTTGGGGAGAGTTACGAGCAGTACTTC | CASSLVGESYEQYF
TRBJ1-2 | 13 | TRBV2 | NA | NA | TGTGCCAGCAGTGATCGACAGCTCTATGGCTACACCTTC | CASSDRQLYGYTF
TRBJ1-4 | 15 | TRBV4-3 | NA | NA | TGCGCCAGCAGCCAAGCGCAGGGGTCCAATGAAAAACTGTTTTTT | CASSQAQGSNEKLFF
TRBJ2-3 | 16 | TRBV5-1 | NA | NA | TGCGCCAGCAGCTTATCATCTAGCCCAAAAACCTCCACGCAGTATTTT | CASSLSSSPKTSTQYF
TRBJ2-3 | 16 | TRBV6-5 | NA | NA | TGTGCCAGCAGTTACTCGAAGGCGGTGTACACAGATACGCAGTATTTT | CASSYSKAVYTDTQYF
TRBJ2-2 | 16 | TRBV19 | NA | TRBD1 | TGTGCCAGTAGTCTAGGGACAGGCGGGGACACCGGGGAGCTGTTTTTT | CASSLGTGGDTGELFF
TRBJ2-3 | 17 | TRBV19 | NA | TRBD2 | TGTGCCAGTAGTACCCGGACTAGCGGTGCGCGCACAGATACGCAGTATTTT | CASSTRTSGARTDTQYF
TRBJ2-7 | 14 | TRBV10-3 | few | TRBD1 | TGTGCCATCAGGGGACAGGGTGATCACCACGAGCAGTACTTC | CAIRGQGDHHEQYF
TRBJ2-2 | 16 | TRBV27 | NA | NA | TGTGCCAGCCTCTCGGGCTTTCCGACTAACACCGGGGAGCTGTTTTTT | CASLSGFPTNTGELFF
TRBJ2-1 | 17 | TRBV5-4 | NA | TRBD1 | TGTGCCAGCAGCTCTGACAGGGGTTGGGGATATGGCCATGAGCAGTTCTTC | CASSSDRGWGYGHEQFF
TRBJ1-4 | 13 | TRBV5-6 | NA | NA | TGTGCCAGCAACCTGGGGATCAATGAAAAACTGTTTTTT | CASNLGINEKLFF
TRBJ2-3 | 16 | TRBV6-1 | NA | NA | TGTGCCAGCAGTGAGTCGGCAGGTTCCCCCACAGATACGCAGTATTTT | CASSESAGSPTDTQYF
TRBJ2-3 | 15 | TRBV7-9 | NA | NA | TGTGCCAGCAGCTCCCAGGGGACTAGCACAGATACGCAGTATTTT | CASSSQGTSTDTQYF
TRBJ2-5 | 13 | TRBV2 | once | NA | TGTGCCAGCAACCGCCCCGGGGAAGAGACCCAGTACTTC | CASNRPGEETQYF
TRBJ2-7 | 14 | TRBV19 | NA | NA | TGTGCCTCTAAAGTAGAACAGGGAGGCAGGGAGCAGTACTTC | CASKVEQGGREQYF
TRBJ2-5 | 13 | TRBV28 | NA | NA | TGTGCCAGCAGTCCCTGGAGTGAAGAGACCCAGTACTTC | CASSPWSEETQYF
TRBJ1-1 | 13 | TRBV6-5 | many | TRBD1 | TGTGCCAGCAGTAGGACAGGCTACACTGAAGCTTTCTTT | CASSRTGYTEAFF
TRBJ1-4 | 15 | TRBV14 | few | NA | TGTGCCAGCAGCTTTTCAGTAACAACTAATGAAAAACTGTTTTTT | CASSFSVTTNEKLFF
TRBJ2-5 | 15 | TRBV5-6 | NA | NA | TGTGCCAGCAGCCAGCCCAAAGGAAGGAGTGAGACCCAGTACTTC | CASSQPKGRSETQYF
TRBJ1-4 | 16 | TRBV18 | once | NA | TGTGCCAGCTCGCCAACCGGCGGGGCAGGAGAGGAAAAACTGTTTTTT | CASSPTGGAGEEKLFF
TRBJ1-5 | 13 | TRBV14 | NA | NA | TGTGCCAGCAGCCATGCCGATTGCCAGCCCCAGCATTTT | CASSHADCQPQHF
TRBJ1-4 | 14 | TRBV5-5 | NA | NA | TGTGCCAGCAGCACTGGACTGGTCGGTGAAAAACTGTTTTTT | CASSTGLVGEKLFF
TRBJ1-1 | 14 | TRBV23-1 | NA | NA | TGCGCCAGCAGTACCAGGGTCATGAACACTGAAGCTTTCTTT | CASSTRVMNTEAFF
TRBJ2-3 | 15 | TRBV10-3 | NA | NA | TGTGCCATCGGCCAGGGATTATCTTTCACAGATACGCAGTATTTT | CAIGQGLSFTDTQYF
TRBJ2-7 | 14 | TRBV7-9 | NA | TRBD2 | TGTGCCAGCAGCTTAGCGGGGGGGTCGGCAGAGCAGTACTTC | CASSLAGGSAEQYF
TRBJ1-5 | 17 | TRBV15 | NA | TRBD1 | TGTGCCACCAGCAGAGGATTTTCAGGGGGTGGCAATCAGCCCCAGCATTTT | CATSRGFSGGGNQPQHF
TRBJ1-1 | 14 | TRBV28 | NA | NA | TGTGCCAGCAGTTTATTTTTGTTGGGGGGAGAAGCTTTCTTT | CASSLFLLGGEAFF
TRBJ2-7 | 15 | TRBV29-1 | NA | TRBD1 | TGCAGCGTTGGAGCCCCGGGACAGGGTCCCTACGAGCAGTACTTC | CSVGAPGQGPYEQYF
TRBJ2-4 | 16 | TRBV28 | NA | NA | TGTGCCAGCAGTTTAATGGGGGGTTGGGCCAAAAACATTCAGTACTTC | CASSLMGGWAKNIQYF
TRBJ1-3 | 15 | TRBV15 | NA | NA | TGTGCCACCAGCAGAGATAGGTTGACAGGAAACACCATATATTTT | CATSRDRLTGNTIYF
TRBJ1-2 | 14 | TRBV6-5 | NA | NA | TGTGCCAGCAGTTACTTAGGTGCCCAGGACGGCTACACCTTC | CASSYLGAQDGYTF
TRBJ2-7 | 17 | TRBV5-1 | NA | TRBD1 | TGCGCCAGCAGCTCATTCTTACAGGGGGCCCACTCCTACGAGCAGTACTTC | CASSSFLQGAHSYEQYF
TRBJ2-1 | 14 | TRBV12-5 | NA | NA | TGTGCTAGTGAAAGGGGGGGCTCCTACAATGAGCAGTTCTTC | CASERGGSYNEQFF
TRBJ2-3 | 16 | TRBV27 | NA | NA | TGTGCCAGCAGTTTATCACGGAGAGAGGTTGGGGATACGCAGTATTTT | CASSLSRREVGDTQYF
TRBJ2-7 | 13 | TRBV12-1 | NA | NA | TGTGCCAGCAGCTTTCGGAGACCCCACGAGCAGTACTTC | CASSFRRPHEQYF
TRBJ1-5 | 16 | TRBV18 | NA | TRBD1 | TGTGCCAGCTCACCACCGGTACAGGGGGCCTATCAGCCCCAGCATTTT | CASSPPVQGAYQPQHF
TRBJ2-7 | 15 | TRBV14 | NA | TRBD1 | TGTGCCAGCAGCCTACGGACAGGGAGTCTCTACGAGCAGTACTTC | CASSLRTGSLYEQYF
TRBJ2-3 | 16 | TRBV5-4 | NA | TRBD2 | TGTGCCAGCAGCTGGACTAGCGGGGGGTCCACAGATACGCAGTATTTT | CASSWTSGGSTDTQYF
TRBJ1-4 | 15 | TRBV4-3 | NA | TRBD1 | TGCGCCAGCAGCCAAGAAGGGGGCATGGGAGAAAAACTGTTTTTT | CASSQEGGMGEKLFF
TRBJ2-5 | 16 | TRBV4-3 | NA | NA | TGCGCCAGCAGCCAAGCTCAGGGATCTCTCCACGAGACCCAGTACTTC | CASSQAQGSLHETQYF
TRBJ2-3 | 15 | TRBV14 | NA | NA | TGTGCCAGCAGCCAAGAGACAACTAGCACAGATACGCAGTATTTT | CASSQETTSTDTQYF
TRBJ2-3 | 14 | TRBV25-1 | few | NA | TGTGCCAGCAGTGCCTCCCTAGGGGTGGATACGCAGTATTTT | CASSASLGVDTQYF
TRBJ1-4 | 14 | TRBV28 | NA | NA | TGTGCCAGCAGCCCTCGCGTAAATAATGAAAAACTGTTTTTT | CASSPRVNNEKLFF
TRBJ2-1 | 15 | TRBV7-7 | few | TRBD2 | TGTGCCAGCAGCCCTCGAAGCGGGAGGGCATATGAGCAGTTCTTC | CASSPRSGRAYEQFF
TRBJ2-2 | 13 | TRBV25-1 | NA | NA | TGTGCCAGCATGGTCGCGAACACCGGGGAGCTGTTTTTT | CASMVANTGELFF
TRBJ2-7 | 15 | TRBV11-2 | NA | TRBD2 | TGTGCCAGCAGGGAGGACACGGGGGGTTTCTACGAGCAGTACTTC | CASREDTGGFYEQYF
TRBJ2-7 | 15 | TRBV7-9 | NA | TRBD2 | TGTGCCAGCAGCTTAGGGGGACTAGCGGGGGACGAGCAGTACTTC | CASSLGGLAGDEQYF
TRBJ2-5 | 13 | TRBV2 | NA | NA | TGTGCCAGCAGTGAGTCGTTACGCTCGACCCAGTACTTC | CASSESLRSTQYF
TRBJ1-1 | 16 | TRBV14 | NA | NA | TGTGCCAGCAGCTTCCAACAGGGACGAACACCCACTGAAGCTTTCTTT | CASSFQQGRTPTEAFF
TRBJ1-5 | 17 | TRBV10-3 | NA | NA | TGTGCCATGAGACTATCCGGGGTCCCGGGGAGCAATCAGCCCCAGCATTTT | CAMRLSGVPGSNQPQHF
TRBJ1-5 | 15 | TRBV7-6 | NA | NA | TGTGCCAGCAGCCGGGACGGGAATAGCAATCAGCCCCAGCATTTT | CASSRDGNSNQPQHF
TRBJ2-1 | 14 | TRBV5-1 | NA | NA | TGCGCCAGCAGCTTGGAGGGACCCTACAATGAGCAGTTCTTC | CASSLEGPYNEQFF
TRBJ2-7 | 16 | TRBV5-8 | NA | NA | TGTGCCAGCAGCTTGGCCGGTACCAGTTCGGGGTACGAGCAGTACTTC | CASSLAGTSSGYEQYF